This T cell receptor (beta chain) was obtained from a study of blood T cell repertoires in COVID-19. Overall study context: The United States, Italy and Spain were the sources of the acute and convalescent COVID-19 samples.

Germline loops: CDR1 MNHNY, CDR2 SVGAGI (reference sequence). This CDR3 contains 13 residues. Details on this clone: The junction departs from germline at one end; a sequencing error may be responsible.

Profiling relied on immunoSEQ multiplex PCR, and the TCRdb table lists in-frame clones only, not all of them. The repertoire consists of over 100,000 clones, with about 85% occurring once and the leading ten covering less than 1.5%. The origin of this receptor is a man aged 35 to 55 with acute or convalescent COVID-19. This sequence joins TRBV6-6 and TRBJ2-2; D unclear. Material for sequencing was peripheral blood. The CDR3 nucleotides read TGTGCCAGTAGTTCGGGGAACACCGGGGAGCTGTTTTTT. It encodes CASSSGNTGELFF.